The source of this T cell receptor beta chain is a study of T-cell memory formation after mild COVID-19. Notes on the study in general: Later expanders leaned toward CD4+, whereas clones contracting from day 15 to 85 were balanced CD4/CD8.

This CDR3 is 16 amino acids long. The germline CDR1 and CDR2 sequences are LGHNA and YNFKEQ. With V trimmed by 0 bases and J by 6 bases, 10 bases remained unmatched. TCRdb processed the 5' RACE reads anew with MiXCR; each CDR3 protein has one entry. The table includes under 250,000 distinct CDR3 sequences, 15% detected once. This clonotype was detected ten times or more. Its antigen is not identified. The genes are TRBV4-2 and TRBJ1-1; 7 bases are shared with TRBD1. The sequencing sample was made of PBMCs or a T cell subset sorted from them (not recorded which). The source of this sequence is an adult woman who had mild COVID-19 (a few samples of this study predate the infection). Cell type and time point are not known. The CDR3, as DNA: TGTGCCAGCAGCCAAGATCATACAGGGGCAGGGGCTGAAGCTTTCTTT. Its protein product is CASSQDHTGAGAEAFF.